Reported below is one TCR beta chain. Its antigen is not identified. This was the immunoSEQ v3 assay. Generated by immunoSEQ multiplex PCR, the TCRdb table keeps only in-frame clones and is missing some. Of more than 35,000 clones listed, around 70% were seen once; the top ten hold about 6%. Indicated time point: pre-treatment sample, taken before nivolumab and TIL therapy. Germline lookup yields CDR1 SGHTA and CDR2 FQGNSA. The length of the CDR3 is 14 residues. The trim removed 5 bases at V and 11 bases at J, leaving 9 bases unmatched. This entry belongs to a study of TIL therapy for anti-PD-1-resistant metastatic lung cancer. The wider study: Median patient age was approximately 59, ranging about 35-80 years. By whole-exome sequencing, median non-synonymous tumor mutation burden was less than 1.8 mutations per megabase.

Study results and limitations: After infusion, TIL clonotypes partly replaced peripheral T cells and declined over months. Treatment-naive, never-smoker and oncogene-addicted patients were overrepresented in this highly selected cohort.

The sequencing here drew on blood, taken at baseline. The chain links TRBV7-2 to TRBJ1-1, with 12 bases that match TRBD1. The TCR was taken from a person aged 25-85 years with non-small cell lung cancer. The CDR3 DNA is TGTGCCAGCAGCATAACGGGACAGGGGGCTTGGGCTTTCTTT. It translates to CASSITGQGAWAFF. The variable domain in full, completed from reference TRBV7-2 and TRBJ1-1, reads GAGVSQSPSNKVTEKGKDVELRCDPISGHTALYWYRQSLGQGLEFLIYFQGNSAPDKSGLPSDRFSAERTGGSVSTLTIQRTQQEDSAVYLCASSITGQGAWAFFGQGTRLTVV.